This passage covers 19 T cell receptor beta chains from one sample sequenced in a study of cytomegalovirus exposure and HLA in healthy donors. The PCR made use of 60 Vbeta and 13 Jbeta primers. Sequencing was performed with immunoSEQ multiplex PCR; in TCRdb, only in-frame clones are kept and a portion is missing. The top ten clones hold about 3% of a sample with about 70,000 clones, 60% to 65% of them seen once. The sample was PBMCs. Every receptor here comes from a man aged 25 to 40 in good health and CMV-seronegative.

V is TRBV6-5 and J is TRBJ1-1, with D possibly matching TRBD1 (6 bases). CDR3 length: 13 residues. Trimming cost V 7 bases and J 10 bases, with 19 bases left between them. Germline CDR1 is MNHEY and CDR2 is SVGAGI. The CDR3 loop reads CASINPGGLGAFF. The CDR3 DNA is TGTGCCAGCATCAACCCTGGGGGCCTGGGAGCTTTCTTT.

The chain has TRBV4-2 and TRBJ2-7, with D possibly TRBD2 on 5 matching bases. V lost 0 bases and J lost 6, with 9 bases in between. The length of the CDR3 is 13 residues. Germline V gene lookup returns CDR1 LGHNA and CDR2 YNFKEQ. Written as DNA, the CDR3 is TGTGCCAGCAGCCAAGAGGGAGTTCGCGAGCAGTACTTC. This translates into CASSQEGVREQYF.

CDR3 sequence: CASTLPRRGELFF. DNA of the CDR3: TGTGCCAGCACCCTCCCCCGGCGGGGGGAGCTGTTTTTT. The chain recombines TRBV6-6 with TRBJ2-2; D gene uncertain. Germline V lookup: CDR1 MNHNY, CDR2 SVGAGI (reference sequence). This CDR3 spans 13 amino acids. V lost 7 bases and J 8 bases, leaving 14 bases between the germline ends.

This clone has more than one count but fewer than ten. The chain employs TRBV30 and TRBJ2-7; 10 positions agree with TRBD1. The CDR3 extends over 14 amino acids. Germline loops: CDR1 GTSNPN, CDR2 SVGIG (reference sequence). Germline trimming cut 4 bases from V and 2 bases from J; bases unmatched to any gene: 5. DNA of the CDR3: TGTGCCTGGACCTCCGGGACAGGGGCCTACGAGCAGTACTTC. It yields the protein CAWTSGTGAYEQYF.

CDR3 DNA: TGTGCCAGCGTCAGACTAGATACGCAGTATTTT. It yields the protein CASVRLDTQYF. The rearrangement joins TRBV27 to TRBJ2-3; no firm D call. With 8 bases removed from V and 5 bases from J, the gap between germline ends came to 8 bases. CDR1 and CDR2 from the germline V gene are MNHEY and SMNVEV (reference sequence). The CDR3 contains 11 residues.

This clone was found a few times. The rearrangement links TRBV6-6 to TRBJ1-4; TRBD1 matches at 7 bases. Germline trimming cut 4 bases from V and 14 bases from J; bases unmatched to any gene: 7. Germline-derived CDR1 and CDR2 are MNHNY and SVGAGI (reference sequence). The CDR3 totals 12 residues. The CDR3 DNA reads as TGTGCCAGCAGTTTCGAGACAGGGAACCTGTTTTTT. Encoded protein: CASSFETGNLFF.

This clone came up a few times. For the CDR3, the DNA is TGCGCCAGCAGTGAACTAGCGGGGGCCCGAAAACCCCCCTACGAGCAGTACTTC. Protein: CASSELAGARKPPYEQYF. The rearrangement joins TRBV10-1 to TRBJ2-7; 11 positions agree with TRBD2. The junction had 12 bases not matched to a gene; V was cut back by 3 bases and J by 2 bases. This CDR3 spans 18 amino acids. Looked up from germline, CDR1 is WNHNN and CDR2 is SYGVQD (reference sequence).

This clone was observed a few times. The V gene is TRBV6-1, the J gene TRBJ1-5; tentative D call: TRBD1 (5 bases). Per the germline V gene, CDR1 is MNHNS and CDR2 is SASEGT. The V end was cut by 6 bases, the J end by 4 bases, with 10 bases between. CDR3 size: 13 residues. The CDR3 reads CASSKTENQPQHF. Here the CDR3 DNA reads TGTGCCAGCAGCAAGACAGAGAATCAGCCCCAGCATTTT.

V gene TRBV10-1 combines with J gene TRBJ1-6; 7 positions match TRBD1. The V and J ends lost 8 bases and 6 bases, in that order; junction bases with no gene match: 13. The germline V gene has CDR1 WNHNN and CDR2 SYGVQD (reference sequence). CDR3 length equals 16 residues. CDR3 region: CASGGPRRDSNSPLHF. The CDR3 DNA sequence: TGCGCCAGCGGGGGACCTCGCCGGGACAGTAATTCACCCCTCCACTTT.

The gene calls are TRBV13 and TRBJ2-7, with 10 bases matching TRBD1. There are 14 residues in the CDR3. V shed 4 bases and J 4 bases; nucleotides not matched to a gene: 4. Per germline, CDR1 PRHDT and CDR2 FYEKMQ (reference sequence). The CDR3 DNA reads as TGTGCCAGCAGCTCGGGACAGGGGTGGTACGAGCAGTACTTC. Translating gives CASSSGQGWYEQYF.

V gene TRBV7-9 combines with J gene TRBJ1-4; TRBD1 is a possible D gene (5 bases). Germline CDR1 and CDR2: SEHNR and FQNEAQ (reference sequence). The CDR3 totals 14 residues. The V and J ends lost 7 bases and 3 bases respectively, with 12 bases between them. The CDR3 DNA is TGTGCCAGCACCTACGGGGGGTCTAATGAAAAACTGTTTTTT. Translated: CASTYGGSNEKLFF.

The chain recombines TRBV6-1 with TRBJ1-6; D remains ambiguous. V dropped 2 bases and J dropped 7 bases, with 27 bases sitting between them. Per the germline V gene, CDR1 is MNHNS and CDR2 is SASEGT. The CDR3 length is 20 residues. The CDR3 sequence: CASSESFSRVHRGFNSPLHF. CDR3 DNA sequence: TGTGCCAGCAGTGAATCGTTTTCTCGAGTACACAGAGGGTTCAATTCACCCCTCCACTTT.

CDR3 sequence (DNA): TGTGCCTGGAGTCTAGGACAGAGCGAAGCTTTCTTT. It specifies CAWSLGQSEAFF. The chain uses TRBV30 and TRBJ1-1, with D perhaps TRBD1 (6 bases). The CDR3 is 12 residues long. Trimming removed 2 bases at V and 8 bases at J, with 12 bases between. Per germline, CDR1 GTSNPN and CDR2 SVGIG (reference sequence).

The V and J genes are TRBV4-2 and TRBJ1-4; tentatively, D is TRBD1 (5 bases). The germline V gene has CDR1 LGHNA and CDR2 YNFKEQ. The CDR3 length is 16 residues. The germline V and J ends were trimmed by 4 bases and 5 bases, with 17 bases remaining between them. The DNA for the CDR3 is TGTGCCAGCAGCCTTTCTCTCCGGGACTCAAATGAAAAACTGTTTTTT. It codes for CASSLSLRDSNEKLFF.

This clone occurred a few times. CDR3 bases: TGTGCCAGCAGCTCCCCAGGGCGTTCATCAATGAACACTGAAGCTTTCTTT. This sequence encodes CASSSPGRSSMNTEAFF. This chain links TRBV7-9 with TRBJ1-1, with D perhaps TRBD1 (5 bases). The germline V gene encodes CDR1 SEHNR and CDR2 FQNEAQ (reference sequence). V was clipped by 4 bases and J by 0 bases, with 18 bases between them. This CDR3 has 17 residues.

The V gene is TRBV5-4, the J gene TRBJ1-2; tentatively, D is TRBD1 (6 bases). Per the germline V gene, CDR1 is SGHNT and CDR2 is YYREEE (reference sequence). The length of the CDR3 is 14 residues. V dropped 3 bases and J dropped 3 bases, with 12 bases sitting between them. As DNA, the CDR3 is TGTGCCAGCAGCTGGGGGGGGCCCTACTATGGCTACACCTTC. Residues: CASSWGGPYYGYTF.

The CDR3 DNA reads TGCGCCAGCAGCCAAGACCCAACAGGGGATCGGAACATTCAGTACTTC. The encoded protein is CASSQDPTGDRNIQYF. V is TRBV4-1 and J is TRBJ2-4; 7 positions match TRBD1. Germline CDR1 is MGHRA and CDR2 is YSYEKL. The CDR3 has 16 residues. Trimming removed 0 bases from V and 7 bases from J; junction bases left unmatched: 9.

The chain carries TRBV5-1 and TRBJ1-6, with D uncertain. This CDR3 has 17 amino acids. The V gene lost 5 bases and the J gene lost 0 bases, with 15 bases spanning the gap. Germline CDR1 is SGHRS and CDR2 is YFSETQ. The CDR3 coding sequence is TGCGCCAGCAGGATCACAGCCATGAGCTCCTATAATTCACCCCTCCACTTT. Translation: CASRITAMSSYNSPLHF.

This chain uses TRBV2 with TRBJ2-7, with 9 nucleotides matching TRBD1. In germline, CDR1 is SNHLY, CDR2 FYNNEI. With 8 bases clipped from V and 0 bases from J, the junction kept 14 bases outside the gene matches. There are 17 residues in the CDR3. Here the CDR3 DNA reads TGTGCCAGCTGTACCCCCGGGACAGGGAAAACCTCCTACGAGCAGTACTTC. Translated, it gives CASCTPGTGKTSYEQYF. Together with reference TRBV2 and TRBJ2-7, the CDR3 gives the full variable domain: EPEVTQTPSHQVTQMGQEVILRCVPISNHLYFYWYRQILGQKVEFLVSFYNNEISEKSEIFDDQFSVERPDGSNFTLKIRSTKLEDSAMYFCASCTPGTGKTSYEQYFGPGTRLTVT.